The entry that follows covers one TCR beta chain sequence. Its specificity is unknown. Time point given: week 47, end of study. Vaccine doses each comprised 300 ug of mutant IDH1 20-mer peptide, with topical imiquimod. The sample is drawn from a study of a mutant IDH1 vaccine in newly diagnosed glioma. Study as a whole: Treated patients were approximately 62% male, roughly 40% female, mean age about 41 years.

Germline CDR1 PRHDT, CDR2 FYEKMQ (reference sequence). This CDR3 region has 17 residues. J lost 5 bases, V lost 5 bases, and 15 bases had no gene match. Clones were sequenced by immunoSEQ multiplex PCR, and TCRdb holds only the in-frame ones, with some missing. This table has some 62,000 clones, roughly 87% appearing once. The V and J genes are TRBV13 and TRBJ2-1; TRBD1 agrees at 7 bases. Sample: PBMCs, taken from a glioma patient whose treatment included an IDH1 peptide vaccine. The TCR originated in a man between 25 and 39 years old with glioma. The CDR3 loop is CASSRHRLGGADNEQFF. CDR3 DNA sequence: TGTGCCAGCAGCCGACATCGTTTAGGGGGCGCAGACAATGAGCAGTTCTTC.